Shown below are 20 T cell receptor beta chains from a single sample sequenced in a study of shared clonotypes between healthy human individuals. Assay: immunoSEQ multiplex PCR; the TCRdb copy retains only in-frame clones and omits some. This sample has roughly 500,000 clones, with roughly three quarters found just once. Sequenced material: PBMCs. The source is a woman in her 40s in good health. Some clones in this sample may be carry-over from other donors' samples.

The rearrangement uses TRBV7-9 and TRBJ2-7; D gene uncertain. The CDR3 sequence is 11 residues long. Germline V gene sequence: CDR1 SEHNR, CDR2 FQNEAQ (reference sequence). Trimming pared 0 bases from V and 7 bases from J, leaving 4 bases between. This CDR3 is CASSLAGEQYF. DNA of the CDR3: TGTGCCAGCAGCTTAGCGGGAGAGCAGTACTTC.

The rearrangement joins TRBV4-1 to TRBJ2-5, with D perhaps given as TRBD1 or TRBD2 (5 bases each). This CDR3 contains 15 residues. V was shortened by 3 bases and J by 1 base, with 12 bases between the two germline ends. Germline CDR1 and CDR2: MGHRA and YSYEKL. CDR3 amino acids: CASSHGVGAQETQYF. Written as DNA, the CDR3 is TGCGCCAGCAGCCATGGGGTCGGGGCCCAAGAGACCCAGTACTTC.

The V gene is TRBV7-9, the J gene TRBJ1-3, with D unresolved. The germline CDR1 and CDR2 sequences are SEHNR and FQNEAQ (reference sequence). V shed 3 bases and J shed 4 bases, with 13 bases lying between them. The CDR3 runs to 15 residues. CDR3 in amino acids: CASSLRSTGGNTIYF. DNA for the CDR3: TGTGCCAGCAGCTTGAGGTCAACGGGAGGAAACACCATATATTTT.

The V and J genes are TRBV19 and TRBJ2-1, with 7 bases matching TRBD1. With 5 bases clipped from V and 10 bases from J, the junction kept 8 bases outside the gene matches. The CDR3 is 13 amino acids. Germline CDR1 reads LNHDA; CDR2 reads SQIVND (reference sequence). DNA of the CDR3: TGTGCCAGTAGTTCTAACAGGGGTACGGAGCAGTTCTTC. Translating gives CASSSNRGTEQFF.

The chain couples TRBV10-1 to TRBJ1-2; D is unresolved. CDR3 length equals 13 residues. V was trimmed by 3 bases and J by 3 bases, leaving 8 bases between them. Germline-derived CDR1 and CDR2 are WNHNN and SYGVQD (reference sequence). CDR3 DNA sequence: TGCGCCAGCAGTGACCAGGAGGACTATGGCTACACCTTC. It translates to CASSDQEDYGYTF.

A remark on this clone: The junction shows a germline mismatch at one end, possibly a read error. In the same sample, other DNA sequences code for this CDR3. In nucleotides, the CDR3 is TGTGCCAGCAGTGTGGAAGGGCTTAGCAACCAGCCCCAGCATTTT. Encoded protein: CASSVEGLSNQPQHF. The chain uses TRBV2 and TRBJ1-5; D remains unclear. CDR1 is SNHLY, CDR2 FYNNEI, per germline. CDR3 size: 15 residues. The full variable domain, with the rest looked up from reference TRBV2 and TRBJ1-5, is EPEVTQTPSHQVTQMGQEVILRCVPISNHLYFYWYRQILGQKVEFLVSFYNNEISEKSEIFDDQFSVERPDGSNFTLKIRSTKLEDSAMYFCASSVEGLSNQPQHFGDGTRLSIL.

This clone was detected many times. The genes are TRBV2 and TRBJ2-1; 8 bases map to TRBD2. Germline-derived CDR1 and CDR2 are SNHLY and FYNNEI. CDR3 size: 15 residues. Trimming at V came to 6 bases and at J to 3 bases, leaving 7 bases not matched to a gene. Here the CDR3 reads CASSDRSGGYNEQFF. CDR3 in DNA: TGTGCCAGCAGCGACAGGAGCGGGGGCTACAATGAGCAGTTCTTC.

In this sample, this clone turned up once. This chain connects TRBV5-8 to TRBJ1-1, with TRBD1 as a possible D gene (6 bases). The germline V gene encodes CDR1 SGHTS and CDR2 YDEGEE. Trimming pared 0 bases from V and 4 bases from J, leaving 13 bases between. The CDR3 covers 15 residues. CDR3 protein: CASSLVRQGPTEAFF. The CDR3 coding sequence is TGTGCCAGCAGCTTGGTTCGGCAGGGGCCCACTGAAGCTTTCTTT. The entire variable domain, with the rest obtained from reference TRBV5-8 and TRBJ1-1, is as follows: EAGVTQSPTHLIKTRGQQATLRCSPISGHTSVYWYQQALGLGLQFLLWYDEGEERNRGNFPPRFSGRQFPNYSSELNVNALELEDSALYLCASSLVRQGPTEAFFGQGTRLTVV.

In this sample, this clone turned up a few times. The chain combines TRBV4-3 with TRBJ1-5; D ambiguous. The CDR3 has 13 amino acids. V gave up 1 base and J gave up 4 bases, with 5 bases separating them. The germline V gene encodes CDR1 LGHNA and CDR2 YSLEER. CDR3 protein: CASSQGGNQPQHF. The CDR3 nucleotides are TGCGCCAGCAGCCAAGGAGGGAATCAGCCCCAGCATTTT.

J is TRBJ1-3 and V is TRBV15, with D possibly TRBD1 on 6 matching bases. There are 14 residues in the CDR3. Trimming stripped 5 bases from V and 5 bases from J, with 13 bases between. CDR1 is LNHNV and CDR2 is YYDKDF in the germline V gene (reference sequence). The CDR3 sequence: CATSGGHNRNTIYF. Written as DNA, the CDR3 is TGTGCCACCAGCGGGGGACACAACAGAAACACCATATATTTT.

V usage is TRBV6-1 and J usage is TRBJ2-3; D is perhaps TRBD2 (6 bases). The CDR3 sequence is 16 residues long. V was shortened by 2 bases and J by 1 base, with 13 bases between the two germline ends. From germline, CDR1 is MNHNS and CDR2 SASEGT. CDR3 bases: TGTGCCAGCAGTGAAAGTAGTAGCGGAGGCACAGATACGCAGTATTTT. The encoded protein is CASSESSSGGTDTQYF.

The V call is TRBV9, the J call TRBJ2-5, with TRBD2 identical over 12 bases. Germline V gives CDR1 SGDLS, CDR2 YYNGEE. The V gene end was trimmed by 3 bases and the J gene end by 1 base; junction bases not matched to a gene: 4. The CDR3 is 16 residues long. In DNA, the CDR3 is TGTGCCAGCAGCGCCCGACTAGCGGGAGTCCAAGAGACCCAGTACTTC. It translates to CASSARLAGVQETQYF.

V and J are TRBV30 and TRBJ2-3, with TRBD2 matching over 10 bases. The CDR3 sequence is 15 residues long. From germline, CDR1 is GTSNPN and CDR2 SVGIG (reference sequence). Trimming removed 4 bases from V and 3 bases from J; junction bases left unmatched: 7. This CDR3 is CAWKIAGGATDTQYF. The CDR3 nucleotides read TGTGCCTGGAAAATAGCGGGAGGAGCGACAGATACGCAGTATTTT.

The chain carries TRBV5-6 and TRBJ2-1; 8 bases are a match to TRBD1. In germline, CDR1 is SGHDT, CDR2 YYEEEE. This CDR3 is 13 amino acids long. V was pared by 4 bases and J by 10 bases, with 7 bases of the junction left unmatched. Here the CDR3 DNA reads TGTGCCAGCAGCATTGGACAGGGCGGCGAGCAGTTCTTC. It codes for CASSIGQGGEQFF.

In this sample, this clone turned up once. This chain connects TRBV9 to TRBJ1-1; D is uncertain. This CDR3 spans 16 amino acids. The germline gives CDR1 SGDLS, CDR2 YYNGEE. V was pared by 4 bases and J by 1 base, with 17 bases between. CDR3 in amino acids: CASSPHPSTENTEAFF. CDR3 nucleotide sequence: TGTGCCAGCAGCCCACATCCGTCGACGGAGAACACTGAAGCTTTCTTT.

The chain has TRBV30 and TRBJ2-3; TRBD2 matches 10 bases. J lost 3 bases, V lost 0 bases, and 6 bases had no gene match. CDR3 size: 16 residues. Germline V lookup: CDR1 GTSNPN, CDR2 SVGIG (reference sequence). CDR3 coding DNA: TGTGCCTGGAGTGTAGTTAGGGGACTAGCGACAGATACGCAGTATTTT. Translating gives CAWSVVRGLATDTQYF. Using reference TRBV30 and TRBJ2-3 for the parts outside the CDR3, the full variable domain is SQTIHQWPATLVQPVGSPLSLECTVEGTSNPNLYWYRQAAGRGLQLLFYSVGIGQISSEVPQNLSASRPQDRQFILSSKKLLLSDSGFYLCAWSVVRGLATDTQYFGPGTRLTVL.

The chain has TRBV28 and TRBJ2-4; D could derive from TRBD1 or TRBD2 (6 bases each). V lost 8 bases and J 1 base, leaving 9 bases between the germline ends. The CDR3 has 13 residues. Germline V lookup: CDR1 MDHEN, CDR2 SYDVKM. CDR3 loop: CASGGGAKNIQYF. In DNA form, the CDR3 reads TGTGCCAGCGGAGGGGGGGCCAAAAACATTCAGTACTTC.

This clone was observed at least ten times. The V and J genes are TRBV19 and TRBJ1-5, with no clear D. Germline-derived CDR1 and CDR2 are LNHDA and SQIVND (reference sequence). V lost 3 bases to trimming and J lost 4 bases, with 10 bases between them. The CDR3 is 14 residues long. Written as DNA, the CDR3 is TGTGCCAGTAGTATGGGGTTTGGGAATCAGCCCCAGCATTTT. Protein: CASSMGFGNQPQHF. The full variable domain, its missing parts supplied by reference TRBV19 and TRBJ1-5, is DGGITQSPKYLFRKEGQNVTLSCEQNLNHDAMYWYRQDPGQGLRLIYYSQIVNDFQKGDIAEGYSVSREKKESFPLTVTSAQKNPTAFYLCASSMGFGNQPQHFGDGTRLSIL.

A word on this clone: This may be a read error, as it is one base from a much larger clone. V is TRBV7-9 and J is TRBJ1-1; D is unresolved. The CDR3 sequence is 13 residues long. Trimming stripped 3 bases from V and 0 bases from J, with 5 bases between. CDR1 and CDR2 from the germline V gene are SEHNR and FQNEAQ (reference sequence). The CDR3, as DNA: TGTGCCAGCAGCTTCAATGTGAACACTGAAGCTTTCTTT. As protein: CASSFNVNTEAFF.

The chain uses TRBV7-2 and TRBJ2-5; 9 nucleotides align to TRBD2. The assigned J gene may be wrong: the sequence end matches TRBJ2-7 better. This CDR3 contains 15 residues. Looked up from germline, CDR1 is SGHTA and CDR2 is FQGNSA. CDR3 region: CASSLRLAAYGEQYF. The CDR3, as DNA: TGTGCCAGCAGCCTCCGACTAGCGGCCTATGGCGAGCAGTACTTC.